The sequence of this T cell receptor (beta chain) was determined in a study of T cell changes during pregnancy in multiple sclerosis. The CDR3 runs to 18 residues. V was clipped by 4 bases and J by 0 bases, with 20 bases between them. Looked up from germline, CDR1 is SNHLY and CDR2 is FYNNEI. This table comes from immunoSEQ multiplex PCR, and its TCRdb copy is limited to in-frame clones, with some not included. The table records some 83,000 clones, approximately 90% of them present only once. This TCR derives from a female donor in good health, serving as a control in a pregnancy study. Some clones in this sample may be carry-over from other donors' samples. Sequenced material: PBMCs, taken in the first trimester of pregnancy. The chain employs TRBV2 and TRBJ2-3; D is uncertain. The DNA for the CDR3 is TGTGCCAGCAGTGCCGGCCCGGGTCGCTCCTTTAGCACAGATACGCAGTATTTT. It yields the protein CASSAGPGRSFSTDTQYF.